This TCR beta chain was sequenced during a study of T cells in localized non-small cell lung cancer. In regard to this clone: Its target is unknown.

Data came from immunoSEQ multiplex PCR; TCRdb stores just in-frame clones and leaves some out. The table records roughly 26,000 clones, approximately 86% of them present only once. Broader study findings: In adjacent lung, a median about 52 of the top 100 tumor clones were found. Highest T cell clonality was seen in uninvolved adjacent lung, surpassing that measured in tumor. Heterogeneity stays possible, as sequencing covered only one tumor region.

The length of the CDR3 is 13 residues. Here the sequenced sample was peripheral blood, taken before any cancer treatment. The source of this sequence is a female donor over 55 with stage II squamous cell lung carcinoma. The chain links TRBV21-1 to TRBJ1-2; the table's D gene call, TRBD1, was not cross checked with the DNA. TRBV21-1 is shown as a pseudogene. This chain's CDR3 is CASTPGQPYGYTF. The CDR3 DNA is TGTGCCAGCACCCCGGGACAGCCCTATGGCTACACCTTC.